The 27 T cell receptor beta chains below come from one sample, sequenced in a study of regulatory T cells in long-lasting Graves disease (dated by TCRdb to the early 2020s). Explained via the paper, the time point label denotes: newly diagnosed GD, antithyroid drugs for less than 3 months. RNA was extracted from PBMCs in TRIzol for both TCR sequencing and RNA sequencing. Preparation of the library involved multiplex PCR. Sequencing was carried out with an Illumina HiSeq 4000. iRepertoire HTBI primers and Arm-PCR amplification of CDR3 regions were used to construct TCR beta libraries. The raw public data were reprocessed by TCRdb itself: fastp quality trimming at Q25, MiXCR clonotype calling, in-frame beta chains only. A single entry per CDR3 protein holds the most common genes and DNA from its merged rows. Present in this sample are fewer than 500,000 distinct CDR3 sequences, 16% of which were seen just once. The ten largest clones add up to 12% of the sample.

The same specimen was also included in a second study, on T cells in Graves' hyperthyroidism and ophthalmopathy.

Sequenced here: peripheral blood mononuclear cells (PBMCs), sampled at new diagnosis, from a patient treated with antithyroid drugs. Receptors originate from a man in his forties or fifties with Graves disease. Donor details come from another sample of the same person, matched by shared clones.

At least ten counts were recorded for this clonotype. This chain uses TRBV6-2 or TRBV6-3 with TRBJ2-1, with 7 nucleotides matching TRBD2. This CDR3 is built from 14 residues. V gave up 2 bases and J gave up 8 bases; unmatched junction bases: 6. CDR1 is MNHEY, CDR2 SVGEGT, per germline. The CDR3 coding sequence is TGTGCCAGCAGTTACGAACTAGCGATTGATGAGCAGTTCTTC. This gives the protein CASSYELAIDEQFF.

This clonotype was detected many times. The chain is built from TRBV28 and TRBJ1-2; D might be TRBD1 (6 bases). Germline CDR1 MDHEN, CDR2 SYDVKM. The CDR3 length is 12 residues. Trimming stripped 5 bases from V and 12 bases from J, with 16 bases between. The CDR3 protein is CASSGAHRDHTF. CDR3 coding DNA: TGTGCCAGCAGTGGCGCTCACAGGGATCACACCTTC.

This clonotype was recorded many times. The gene calls are TRBV6-2 or TRBV6-3 and TRBJ2-7, with 7 bases lining up with TRBD2. The length of the CDR3 is 14 residues. Germline-derived CDR1 and CDR2 are MNHEY and SVGEGT. With 2 bases clipped from V and 3 bases from J, the junction kept 4 bases outside the gene matches. The DNA for the CDR3 is TGTGCCAGCAGTTACCCTCGGACTAGCTACGAGCAGTACTTC. It translates to CASSYPRTSYEQYF.

The chain carries TRBV7-2 and TRBJ2-1; unclear D gene. Between the trimmed V and J ends, which lost 5 bases and 7 bases, there was a span of 18 bases. The CDR3 sequence is 15 residues long. CDR1 is SGHTA and CDR2 is FQGNSA in the germline V gene. CDR3 sequence (DNA): TGTGCCAGCAGCGATAGGGCCCTAGAACATAATGAGCAGTTCTTC. Protein product: CASSDRALEHNEQFF.

In this sample, this clonotype turned up many times. The V gene is TRBV27, the J gene TRBJ1-5, with D perhaps matching TRBD1 (6 bases). V was cut by 5 bases and J by 6 bases, with 11 bases left in between. The CDR3 covers 13 residues. The germline CDR1 and CDR2 sequences are MNHEY and SMNVEV (reference sequence). In nucleotides, the CDR3 is TGTGCCAGCAGTGTAAACAGGGTTCAGCCCCAGCATTTT. Translation: CASSVNRVQPQHF.

The chain employs TRBV20-1 and TRBJ2-1; the match to TRBD2 covers 8 bases. The germline gives CDR1 DFQATT, CDR2 SNEGSKA (reference sequence). CDR3 length equals 15 residues. Trimming cost V 6 bases and J 10 bases; bases outside gene matches: 17. The CDR3 spells CSAAPMGAGVGEQFF. The CDR3 DNA follows: TGCAGTGCGGCCCCAATGGGAGCGGGAGTCGGGGAGCAGTTCTTC.

Regarding this clonotype: An end of the junction differs from the germline gene, which may be a read error. The CDR3 DNA is TGCAGTGCCGTGTATAATCAGGCCCAGCATTTT. Amino acids: CSAVYNQAQHF. The chain uses TRBV20-1 and TRBJ1-5; no firm D call. The germline V gene encodes CDR1 DFQATT and CDR2 SNEGSKA (reference sequence). This CDR3 has 11 residues.

This sequence joins TRBV29-1 and TRBJ2-5, with no clear D. The V and J ends lost 7 bases and 5 bases respectively, with 14 bases between them. Germline-derived CDR1 and CDR2 are SQVTM and ANQGSEA. The CDR3 is 12 residues long. The CDR3, as DNA: TGCAGCGGAGAAGTGGGCCTGGAGACCCAGTACTTC. Its translation is CSGEVGLETQYF.

The chain has TRBV7-9 and TRBJ2-1, with TRBD2 identical over 9 bases. J gave up 7 bases and V 5 bases, and 18 bases lay outside the gene matches. Germline loops: CDR1 SEHNR, CDR2 FQNEAQ (reference sequence). The CDR3 spans 18 residues. The CDR3 DNA sequence: TGTGCCAGCAGCCATAAACCGCGGGGGCGGGAGGGCCGGAATGAGCAGTTCTTC. Its translation is CASSHKPRGREGRNEQFF.

The CDR3 protein is CSAPGASQTEAFF. CDR3 DNA sequence: TGCAGTGCCCCGGGGGCGAGTCAGACTGAAGCTTTCTTT. The V call is TRBV20-1, the J call TRBJ1-1, with D possibly being TRBD1 (6 bases). Trimming removed 6 bases at V and 5 bases at J, with 16 bases between. Germline V CDR1 and CDR2: DFQATT, SNEGSKA (reference sequence). The CDR3 is made up of 13 amino acids.

This clonotype was seen repeatedly, ten times or more. The V call is TRBV6-5, the J call TRBJ2-7; D remains ambiguous. Germline V gives CDR1 MNHEY, CDR2 SVGAGI. The CDR3 is 15 amino acids. Trimming took off 0 bases at V and 2 bases at J, with 11 bases between the two ends. The CDR3 region has the DNA TGTGCCAGCAGTTACTCTGCGACCCCAACCTACGAGCAGTACTTC. This sequence encodes CASSYSATPTYEQYF.

This clonotype was detected ten times or more. V usage is TRBV27 and J usage is TRBJ2-1; 9 bases line up with TRBD1. The CDR3 spans 19 residues. The V segment lost 6 bases and the J segment 5 bases; nucleotides outside the gene matches: 20. In germline, CDR1 is MNHEY, CDR2 SMNVEV (reference sequence). DNA of the CDR3: TGTGCCAGCAGCCACACGTATTTCTCTGGGGACAGGGACCACAATGAGCAGTTCTTC. Amino acid sequence: CASSHTYFSGDRDHNEQFF.

There are many counts of this clonotype. The CDR3 nucleotides read TGTGCCAGCAGTTTAGGTATTAGCGGTAGTGGGTTAGGGCAGTTCTTC. This gives the protein CASSLGISGSGLGQFF. The rearrangement uses TRBV12-3 or TRBV12-4 and TRBJ2-1; tentatively, D is TRBD2 (6 bases). V lost 1 base and J lost 12, with 22 bases in between. This CDR3 comprises 16 residues.

This clonotype was seen many times. V is TRBV28 and J is TRBJ1-2; possibly TRBD1 for D (5 bases). The germline gives CDR1 MDHEN, CDR2 SYDVKM. CDR3 length: 13 residues. The V end lost 4 bases, the J end lost 6 bases, and 12 bases lay between the germline ends. The CDR3: CASSSRSGHGYTF. The CDR3 bases are TGTGCCAGCAGTTCCCGTTCGGGGCATGGCTACACCTTC.

This clonotype was observed a few times. The chain uses TRBV27 and TRBJ2-6, with D unclear. Germline CDR1 reads MNHEY; CDR2 reads SMNVEV (reference sequence). CDR3 size: 15 residues. V lost 1 base and J 0 bases, leaving 4 bases between the germline ends. CDR3 residues: CASSLLFSGANVLTF. The CDR3 DNA sequence: TGTGCCAGCAGTTTATTATTCTCTGGGGCCAACGTCCTGACTTTC.

The chain joins TRBV5-1 to TRBJ2-5, with TRBD1 as a possible D gene (6 bases). The CDR3 extends over 15 amino acids. CDR1 is SGHRS, CDR2 YFSETQ, per germline. With 4 bases removed from V and 0 bases from J, the gap between germline ends came to 13 bases. CDR3 region: CASSPWDTHQETQYF. CDR3 nucleotide sequence: TGCGCCAGCAGCCCCTGGGACACTCACCAAGAGACCCAGTACTTC.

The chain uses TRBV5-1 and TRBJ1-5; D unresolved. The V gene's germline CDR1 is SGHRS and CDR2 YFSETQ. V shed 3 bases and J shed 7 bases, with 11 bases lying between them. The CDR3 totals 13 residues. CDR3 loop: CASSSLPGQPQHF. The CDR3 DNA reads TGCGCCAGCAGCTCCCTCCCGGGGCAGCCCCAGCATTTT.

The chain uses TRBV7-9 and TRBJ1-4; D is ambiguous. Germline V gives CDR1 SEHNR, CDR2 FQNEAQ (reference sequence). The CDR3 loop spans 13 amino acids. Trimming took off 1 base at V and 7 bases at J, with 7 bases between the two ends. CDR3 sequence reads: CASSLVSGEKLFF. The CDR3 DNA follows: TGTGCCAGCAGCTTAGTCTCAGGTGAAAAACTGTTTTTT.

Many counts were recorded for this clonotype. V is TRBV10-3 and J is TRBJ2-5; D is unclear. Germline V gene sequence: CDR1 ENHRY, CDR2 SYGVKD. The CDR3 totals 12 residues. With 0 bases removed from V and 9 bases from J, the gap between germline ends came to 8 bases. The CDR3 protein is CAISESGGPQYF. CDR3 nucleotide sequence: TGTGCCATCAGTGAGTCGGGCGGCCCCCAGTACTTC.

The chain is built from TRBV2 and TRBJ2-7; unclear D gene. V was cut by 7 bases and J by 3 bases, with 16 bases left in between. Germline assignment: CDR1 SNHLY and CDR2 FYNNEI. The CDR3 consists of 14 residues. CDR3 bases: TGTGCCAGCATTCAAGACACGGTGGACTACGAGCAGTACTTC. Translating gives CASIQDTVDYEQYF. The full variable domain, its missing parts supplied by reference TRBV2 and TRBJ2-7, is EPEVTQTPSHQVTQMGQEVILRCVPISNHLYFYWYRQILGQKVEFLVSFYNNEISEKSEIFDDQFSVERPDGSNFTLKIRSTKLEDSAMYFCASIQDTVDYEQYFGPGTRLTVT.

In DNA form, the CDR3 reads TGTGCCAGCAGTTTAGAACCAGCGGGAGGGGGTGAGCAGTTCTTC. The encoded protein is CASSLEPAGGGEQFF. The chain links TRBV28 to TRBJ2-1; 10 bases fit TRBD2. This CDR3 contains 15 residues. The germline CDR1 and CDR2 sequences are MDHEN and SYDVKM. V lost 2 bases and J lost 9; bases outside the gene matches: 7.

V and J are TRBV5-1 and TRBJ2-3; D ambiguous. The CDR3 has 11 residues. The germline V gene encodes CDR1 SGHRS and CDR2 YFSETQ. V lost 1 base to trimming and J lost 8 bases, with 5 bases between them. The CDR3 loop is CASSLSTTQYF. The CDR3 nucleotides read TGCGCCAGCAGCTTGAGTACTACGCAGTATTTT. Full variable domain (rest looked up from reference TRBV5-1 and TRBJ2-3): KAGVTQTPRYLIKTRGQQVTLSCSPISGHRSVSWYQQTPGQGLQFLFEYFSETQRNKGNFPGRFSGRQFSNSRSEMNVSTLELGDSALYLCASSLSTTQYFGPGTRLTVL.

This clonotype appeared many times. The chain uses TRBV2 and TRBJ2-1, with TRBD1 as a possible D gene (6 bases). V lost 1 base and J 8 bases, leaving 12 bases between the germline ends. This CDR3 comprises 14 residues. CDR1 SNHLY and CDR2 FYNNEI come from the germline V gene. CDR3 DNA sequence: TGTGCCAGCAGTGAAGAGTTACAGGGCCATGAGCAGTTCTTC. Translating it yields CASSEELQGHEQFF. The full variable domain, its missing parts supplied by reference TRBV2 and TRBJ2-1, is EPEVTQTPSHQVTQMGQEVILRCVPISNHLYFYWYRQILGQKVEFLVSFYNNEISEKSEIFDDQFSVERPDGSNFTLKIRSTKLEDSAMYFCASSEELQGHEQFFGPGTRLTVL.

This clonotype was seen a handful of times. The chain links TRBV6-5 to TRBJ1-5, with D possibly being TRBD1 (6 bases). Trimming stripped 4 bases from V and 10 bases from J, with 23 bases between. The CDR3 has 16 residues. CDR1 and CDR2 (germline): MNHEY, SVGAGI. CDR3 in DNA: TGTGCCAGCAGTTTTTTATGGACAGTTGAAGTTGTTCCCCAGCATTTT. Translated, it gives CASSFLWTVEVVPQHF.

This clonotype was observed at least ten times. The chain uses TRBV2 and TRBJ2-1; 9 bases fit TRBD2. Per germline, CDR1 SNHLY and CDR2 FYNNEI. After removal of 3 bases from V and 4 bases from J, the junction contained 10 bases not matched to a gene. The length of the CDR3 is 17 residues. The CDR3 is CASSDAVLAGHYNEQFF. In DNA form, the CDR3 reads TGTGCCAGCAGTGATGCAGTCCTAGCGGGGCATTACAATGAGCAGTTCTTC. Full variable domain (outside the CDR3, taken from reference TRBV2 and TRBJ2-1): EPEVTQTPSHQVTQMGQEVILRCVPISNHLYFYWYRQILGQKVEFLVSFYNNEISEKSEIFDDQFSVERPDGSNFTLKIRSTKLEDSAMYFCASSDAVLAGHYNEQFFGPGTRLTVL.

The chain carries TRBV28 and TRBJ2-2, with D possibly being TRBD1 (5 bases). CDR3 length equals 14 residues. V was shortened by 4 bases and J by 4 bases, with 10 bases between the two germline ends. Germline CDR1 reads MDHEN; CDR2 reads SYDVKM. This chain's CDR3 is CASSSDSGTGELFF. CDR3 coding DNA: TGTGCCAGCAGTTCTGACAGTGGCACCGGGGAGCTGTTTTTT. Looking up the rest from reference TRBV28 and TRBJ2-2 gives the full variable domain: DVKVTQSSRYLVKRTGEKVFLECVQDMDHENMFWYRQDPGLGLRLIYFSYDVKMKEKGDIPEGYSVSREKKERFSLILESASTNQTSMYLCASSSDSGTGELFFGEGSRLTVL.

The rearrangement links TRBV27 to TRBJ1-6; TRBD1 might be the D (6 bases). Trimming removed 6 bases at V and 0 bases at J, with 9 bases between. This CDR3 is built from 15 residues. Germline CDR1 is MNHEY and CDR2 is SMNVEV (reference sequence). The CDR3 bases are TGTGCCAGCAGCGTGGGGGCCTCCTATAATTCACCCCTCCACTTT. Its translation is CASSVGASYNSPLHF.